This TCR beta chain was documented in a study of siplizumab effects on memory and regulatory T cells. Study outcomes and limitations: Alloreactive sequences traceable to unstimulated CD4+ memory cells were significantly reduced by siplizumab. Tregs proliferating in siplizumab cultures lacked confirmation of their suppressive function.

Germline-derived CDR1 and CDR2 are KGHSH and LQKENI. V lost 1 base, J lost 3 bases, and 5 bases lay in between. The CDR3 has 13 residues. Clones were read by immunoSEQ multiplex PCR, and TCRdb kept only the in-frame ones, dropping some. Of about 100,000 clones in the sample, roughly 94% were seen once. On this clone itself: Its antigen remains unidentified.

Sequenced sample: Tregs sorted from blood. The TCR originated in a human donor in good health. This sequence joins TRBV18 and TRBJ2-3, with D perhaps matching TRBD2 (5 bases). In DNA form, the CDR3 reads TGTGCCAGCTCACCACGAGGGACAGATACGCAGTATTTT. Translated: CASSPRGTDTQYF.